The 10 T cell receptor beta chains in this list originate from one sample, sequenced in a study of post-analysis software for immune sequencing data (dated by TCRdb to about 2015). What the study reported, not specific to this receptor: Patients showed significantly higher frequencies than controls for several TRBV segments, among them TRBV5-6, TRBV5-1 and TRBV20-1.

Their antigens remain unidentified. Library construction relied on PCR. TCRdb names Illumina HiSeq 2500 as the instrument used. To reduce PCR and sequencing biases, unique molecular identifiers were built into the TCR beta cDNA libraries. TCRdb trimmed public reads at Q25 via fastp, called clones via MiXCR and kept in-frame beta chains. Entries that share a CDR3 protein sequence are merged under the most common genes and DNA. The sample yields fewer than 850,000 distinct CDR3 sequences; around 27% were counted once. Of the sample, roughly 0.53% is held by the ten largest clones. Sequencing input: blood. The receptors here all came from a girl aged 5-17 years with multiple sclerosis.

The V call is TRBV3-1, the J call TRBJ1-5; D perhaps matches TRBD1 (6 bases). Looked up from germline, CDR1 is LGHDT and CDR2 is YNNKEL (reference sequence). The CDR3 length is 17 residues. V lost 0 bases and J lost 7, with 19 bases in between. CDR3: CASSQEGGGAGGQPQHF. The CDR3 DNA reads as TGTGCCAGCAGCCAAGAGGGCGGGGGCGCCGGTGGACAGCCCCAGCATTTT.

This clonotype was picked up a small number of times. This chain connects TRBV20-1 to TRBJ2-3; D gene uncertain. V was trimmed by 3 bases and J by 3 bases, leaving 10 bases between them. Germline V lookup: CDR1 DFQATT, CDR2 SNEGSKA (reference sequence). The CDR3 length is 13 residues. CDR3 sequence (DNA): TGCAGTGCTAGGGCGCCCCTTACAGATACGCAGTATTTT. Translating gives CSARAPLTDTQYF.

The chain employs TRBV12-3 or TRBV12-4 and TRBJ2-3, with no clear D. V lost 6 bases and J lost 6, with 10 bases in between. The CDR3 sequence is 12 residues long. The CDR3 loop reads CASSVTWDTQYF. The CDR3 bases are TGTGCCAGCAGCGTGACTTGGGATACGCAGTATTTT.

The V and J genes are TRBV7-2 and TRBJ2-5, with 10 bases aligning to TRBD1. The DNA end favors TRBJ2-7, so the J call may be wrong. The length of the CDR3 is 15 residues. Germline V CDR1 and CDR2: SGHTA, FQGNSA. The CDR3 region is CASSALGQGAYEQYF. The CDR3 DNA reads as TGTGCCAGCAGCGCACTAGGACAGGGGGCCTACGAGCAGTACTTC.

In the case of this clonotype: This may arise from a read error, as a much more abundant clone is one base away. V and J are TRBV20-1 and TRBJ2-5; 9 bases line up with TRBD2. The closer fit of TRBJ2-7 to the DNA end suggests the J call may be wrong. From germline, CDR1 is DFQATT and CDR2 SNEGSKA (reference sequence). The CDR3 totals 14 residues. The CDR3 is CSASPSGENCEQYF. CDR3 DNA sequence: TGCAGTGCTAGCCCTAGCGGGGAGAACTGCGAGCAGTACTTC.

In this sample, this clonotype turned up many times. The genes are TRBV20-1 and TRBJ2-3; D gene unclear. Germline CDR1 DFQATT, CDR2 SNEGSKA (reference sequence). Trimming took off 3 bases at V and 6 bases at J, with 10 bases between the two ends. The CDR3 has 12 amino acids. This chain's CDR3 is CSASPLGDTQYF. DNA of the CDR3: TGCAGTGCTAGCCCATTGGGGGATACGCAGTATTTT.

This chain links TRBV4-1 with TRBJ1-1; a weak D match, TRBD1 (5 bases). The germline CDR1 and CDR2 sequences are MGHRA and YSYEKL. The V end was cut by 0 bases, the J end by 5 bases, with 13 bases between. There are 15 residues in the CDR3. The CDR3 here is CASSQDRGGGTEAFF. The CDR3 region has the DNA TGCGCCAGCAGCCAAGATAGGGGCGGAGGGACTGAAGCTTTCTTT.

V usage is TRBV28 and J usage is TRBJ1-2; the match to TRBD1 covers 8 bases. The CDR3 loop spans 15 amino acids. The trim removed 6 bases at V and 6 bases at J, leaving 12 bases unmatched. The germline V gene has CDR1 MDHEN and CDR2 SYDVKM. CDR3 in DNA: TGTGCCAGCAGAGTCCGGACAGGGCCTTGGGATGGCTACACCTTC. It codes for CASRVRTGPWDGYTF.

This clonotype was detected only once. The chain uses TRBV6-5 and TRBJ2-1, with D possibly TRBD1 on 5 matching bases. The J call may be wrong; the DNA end is better matched by TRBJ2-7. CDR1 is MNHEY and CDR2 is SVGAGI in the germline V gene. This CDR3 is 15 amino acids long. In DNA, the CDR3 is TGTGCCAGCAGCCTACAGGCCAAAACCTACAATGAGCAGTACTTC. Translated, it gives CASSLQAKTYNEQYF.

This chain uses TRBV6-1 with TRBJ2-1, with 13 bases matching TRBD2. V lost 4 bases and J lost 0; bases outside the gene matches: 9. Germline CDR1 is MNHNS and CDR2 is SASEGT. CDR3 length equals 19 residues. The CDR3 sequence is CASSVRTSGGLSSYNEQFF. The CDR3 DNA is TGTGCCAGCAGTGTACGGACTAGCGGGGGCCTCAGCTCCTACAATGAGCAGTTCTTC.